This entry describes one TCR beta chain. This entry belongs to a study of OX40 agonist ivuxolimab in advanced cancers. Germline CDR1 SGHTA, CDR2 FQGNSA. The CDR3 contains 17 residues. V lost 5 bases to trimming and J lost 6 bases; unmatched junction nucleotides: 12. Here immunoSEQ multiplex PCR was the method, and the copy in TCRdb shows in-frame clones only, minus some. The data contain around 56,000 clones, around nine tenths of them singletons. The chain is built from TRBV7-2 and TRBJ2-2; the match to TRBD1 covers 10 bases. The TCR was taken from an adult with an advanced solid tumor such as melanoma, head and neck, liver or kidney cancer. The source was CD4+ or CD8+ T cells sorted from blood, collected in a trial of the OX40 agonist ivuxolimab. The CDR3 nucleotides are TGTGCCAGCAGCCCCCAGACAGGGGGCGTGGAGGCCGGGGAGCTGTTTTTT. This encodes CASSPQTGGVEAGELFF.